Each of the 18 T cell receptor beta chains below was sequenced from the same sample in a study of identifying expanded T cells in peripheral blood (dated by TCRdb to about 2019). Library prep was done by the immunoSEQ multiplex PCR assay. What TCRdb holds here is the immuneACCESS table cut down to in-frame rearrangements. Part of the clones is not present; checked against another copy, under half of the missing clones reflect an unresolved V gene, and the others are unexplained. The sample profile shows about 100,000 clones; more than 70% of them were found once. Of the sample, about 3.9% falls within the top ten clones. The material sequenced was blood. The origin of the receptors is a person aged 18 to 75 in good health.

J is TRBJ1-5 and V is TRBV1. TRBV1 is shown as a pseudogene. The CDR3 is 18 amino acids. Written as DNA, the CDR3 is TGCACCAGCAGCCAAGAGATCCCATTACCGTTTATCAATCAGCCCCAGCATTTT. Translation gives CTSSQEIPLPFINQPQHF.

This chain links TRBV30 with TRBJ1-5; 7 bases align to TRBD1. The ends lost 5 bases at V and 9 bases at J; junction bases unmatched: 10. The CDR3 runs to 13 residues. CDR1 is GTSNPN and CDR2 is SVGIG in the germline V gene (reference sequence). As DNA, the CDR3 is TGTGCCTGGCGCCACAGGGGCCCGGGGCCCCAGCATTTT. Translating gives CAWRHRGPGPQHF.

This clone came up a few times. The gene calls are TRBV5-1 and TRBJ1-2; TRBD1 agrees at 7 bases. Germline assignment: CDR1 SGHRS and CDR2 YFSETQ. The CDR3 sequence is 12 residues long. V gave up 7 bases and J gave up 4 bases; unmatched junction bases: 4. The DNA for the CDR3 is TGCGCCAGCCAGGGACAGTCCTATGGCTACACCTTC. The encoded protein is CASQGQSYGYTF.

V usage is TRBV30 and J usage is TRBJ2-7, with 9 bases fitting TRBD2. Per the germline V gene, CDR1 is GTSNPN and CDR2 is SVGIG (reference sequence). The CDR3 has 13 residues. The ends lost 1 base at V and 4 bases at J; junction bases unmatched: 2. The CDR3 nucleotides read TGTGCCTGGAGTGGCGGGGGGGGTTACGAGCAGTACTTC. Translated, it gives CAWSGGGGYEQYF.

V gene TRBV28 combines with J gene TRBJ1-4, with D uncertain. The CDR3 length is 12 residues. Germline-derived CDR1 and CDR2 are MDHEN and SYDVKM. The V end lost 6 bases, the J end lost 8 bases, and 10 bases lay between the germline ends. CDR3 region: CASRAVSEKLFF. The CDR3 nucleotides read TGTGCCAGCAGGGCGGTAAGCGAAAAACTGTTTTTT.

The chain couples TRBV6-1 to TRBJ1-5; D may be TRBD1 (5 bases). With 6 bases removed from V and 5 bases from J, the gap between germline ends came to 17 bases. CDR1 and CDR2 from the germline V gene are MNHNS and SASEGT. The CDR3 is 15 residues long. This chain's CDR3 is CASSLNGGLDQPQHF. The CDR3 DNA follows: TGTGCCAGCAGCCTAAACGGGGGTTTGGATCAGCCCCAGCATTTT.

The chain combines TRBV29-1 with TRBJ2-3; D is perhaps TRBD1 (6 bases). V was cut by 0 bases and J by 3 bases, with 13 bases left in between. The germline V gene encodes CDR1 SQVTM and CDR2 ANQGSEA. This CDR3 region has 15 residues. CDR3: CSVEDSRGLTDTQYF. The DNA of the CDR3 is TGCAGCGTTGAAGACTCCAGGGGATTGACAGATACGCAGTATTTT.

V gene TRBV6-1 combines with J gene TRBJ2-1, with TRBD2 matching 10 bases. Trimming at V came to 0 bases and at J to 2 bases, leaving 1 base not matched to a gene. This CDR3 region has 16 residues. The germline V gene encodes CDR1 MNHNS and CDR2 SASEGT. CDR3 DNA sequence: TGTGCCAGCAGTGAAGCAGGACTAGCGGCCTACAATGAGCAGTTCTTC. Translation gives CASSEAGLAAYNEQFF.

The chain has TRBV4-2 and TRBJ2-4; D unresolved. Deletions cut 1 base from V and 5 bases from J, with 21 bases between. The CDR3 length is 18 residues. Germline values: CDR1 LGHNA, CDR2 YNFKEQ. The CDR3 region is CASSQVSSRTGPENIQYF. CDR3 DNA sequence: TGTGCCAGCAGCCAAGTTTCAAGTCGGACGGGCCCAGAAAACATTCAGTACTTC.

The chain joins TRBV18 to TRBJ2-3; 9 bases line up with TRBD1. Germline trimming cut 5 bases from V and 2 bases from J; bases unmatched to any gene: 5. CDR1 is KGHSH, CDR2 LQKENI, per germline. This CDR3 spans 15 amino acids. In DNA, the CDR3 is TGTGCCAGCTCATTCCGGGACAGGGACACAGATACGCAGTATTTT. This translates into CASSFRDRDTDTQYF.

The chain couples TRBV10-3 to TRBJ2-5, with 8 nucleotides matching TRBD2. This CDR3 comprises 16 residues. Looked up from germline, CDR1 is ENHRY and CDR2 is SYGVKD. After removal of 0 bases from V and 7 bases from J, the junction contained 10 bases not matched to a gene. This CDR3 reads CAISESSGAHPRTQYF. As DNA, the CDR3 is TGTGCCATCAGTGAGTCTAGCGGGGCTCACCCGCGGACCCAGTACTTC.

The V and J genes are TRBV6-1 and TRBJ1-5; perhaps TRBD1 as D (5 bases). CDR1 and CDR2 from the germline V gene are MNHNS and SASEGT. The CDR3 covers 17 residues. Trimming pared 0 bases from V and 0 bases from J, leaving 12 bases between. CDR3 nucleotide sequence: TGTGCCAGCAGTGAAGCGCGGGGGGGGAATAGCAATCAGCCCCAGCATTTT. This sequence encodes CASSEARGGNSNQPQHF.

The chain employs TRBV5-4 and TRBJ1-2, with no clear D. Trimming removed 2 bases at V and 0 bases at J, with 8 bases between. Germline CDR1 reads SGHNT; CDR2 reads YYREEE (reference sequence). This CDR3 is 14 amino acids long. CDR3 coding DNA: TGTGCCAGCAGCTTAACGATAGCTAACTATGGCTACACCTTC. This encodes CASSLTIANYGYTF.

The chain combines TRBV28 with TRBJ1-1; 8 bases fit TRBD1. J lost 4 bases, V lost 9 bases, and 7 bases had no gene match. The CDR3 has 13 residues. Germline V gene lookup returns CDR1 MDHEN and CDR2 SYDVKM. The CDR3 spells CASSDRVSTEAFF. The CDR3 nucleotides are TGTGCCAGTTCGGACAGGGTCTCCACTGAAGCTTTCTTT.

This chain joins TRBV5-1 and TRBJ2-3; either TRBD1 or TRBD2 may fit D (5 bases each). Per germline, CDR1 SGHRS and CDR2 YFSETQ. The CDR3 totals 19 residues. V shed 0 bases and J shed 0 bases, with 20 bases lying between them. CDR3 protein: CASSLDSTFGARSTDTQYF. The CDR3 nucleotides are TGCGCCAGCAGCTTGGACTCGACGTTCGGGGCCCGTAGCACAGATACGCAGTATTTT.

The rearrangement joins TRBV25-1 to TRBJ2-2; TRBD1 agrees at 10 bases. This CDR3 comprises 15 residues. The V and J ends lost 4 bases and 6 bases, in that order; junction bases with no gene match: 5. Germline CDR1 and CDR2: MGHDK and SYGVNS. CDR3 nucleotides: TGTGCCAGCAGTGGGGACAGGGGTTTTGCCGGGGAGCTGTTTTTT. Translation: CASSGDRGFAGELFF.

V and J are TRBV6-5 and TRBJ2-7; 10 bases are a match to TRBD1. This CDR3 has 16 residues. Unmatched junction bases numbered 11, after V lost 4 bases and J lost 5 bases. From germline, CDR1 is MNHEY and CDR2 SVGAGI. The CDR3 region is CASSLTAGTGEDEQYF. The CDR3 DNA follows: TGTGCCAGCAGTTTGACTGCCGGGACAGGGGAGGACGAGCAGTACTTC.

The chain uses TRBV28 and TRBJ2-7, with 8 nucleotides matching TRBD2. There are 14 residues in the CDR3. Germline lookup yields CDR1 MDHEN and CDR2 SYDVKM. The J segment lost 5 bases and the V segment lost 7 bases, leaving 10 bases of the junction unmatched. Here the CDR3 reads CASMVAGGSDEQYF. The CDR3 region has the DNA TGTGCCAGCATGGTTGCGGGGGGTTCCGACGAGCAGTACTTC. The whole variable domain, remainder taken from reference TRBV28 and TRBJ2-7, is DVKVTQSSRYLVKRTGEKVFLECVQDMDHENMFWYRQDPGLGLRLIYFSYDVKMKEKGDIPEGYSVSREKKERFSLILESASTNQTSMYLCASMVAGGSDEQYFGPGTRLTVT.